These 14 T cell receptor beta chains came from one sample sequenced in a study of a mutant IDH1 vaccine in newly diagnosed glioma. These receptors have no identified antigens. Noted time point: week 23, last vaccination. Vaccination used 300 ug of mutant IDH1 20-mer peptide per dose, with topical imiquimod. TCRdb keeps only in-frame clones here, not all; method: immunoSEQ multiplex PCR. The sample carries approximately 41,000 clones, 78% recorded once. Sequencing was performed on PBMCs, taken from a glioma patient whose treatment included an IDH1 peptide vaccine. These receptor sequences come from a woman aged 40 to 50 with glioma. Some clones in this sample may be carry-over from other donors' samples.

The CDR3 nucleotides read TGCGCCAGCGGCGAGGGACAGGGCAATCAGCCCCAGCATTTT. This translates into CASGEGQGNQPQHF. The chain couples TRBV5-1 to TRBJ1-5; 8 positions agree with TRBD1. Trimming removed 7 bases from V and 2 bases from J; junction bases left unmatched: 5. Germline loops: CDR1 SGHRS, CDR2 YFSETQ. The CDR3 has 14 residues. Combining the CDR3 with reference TRBV5-1 and TRBJ1-5 gives the whole variable domain KAGVTQTPRYLIKTRGQQVTLSCSPISGHRSVSWYQQTPGQGLQFLFEYFSETQRNKGNFPGRFSGRQFSNSRSEMNVSTLELGDSALYLCASGEGQGNQPQHFGDGTRLSIL.

The chain uses TRBV6-1 and TRBJ1-4; tentatively, D is TRBD1 (6 bases). This CDR3 has 15 amino acids. The ends were cut back, 7 bases at V and 8 bases at J, with 20 bases in the middle. Germline CDR1 reads MNHNS; CDR2 reads SASEGT. CDR3 coding DNA: TGTGCCAGCACCTTAAAACAGGGCCGAGAAGAAAAACTGTTTTTT. This translates into CASTLKQGREEKLFF.

The chain links TRBV27 to TRBJ2-2; D might be TRBD1 (5 bases). V lost 5 bases and J 0 bases, leaving 19 bases between the germline ends. Per germline, CDR1 MNHEY and CDR2 SMNVEV (reference sequence). There are 18 residues in the CDR3. Here the CDR3 reads CASSRRQHTIANTGELFF. CDR3 sequence (DNA): TGTGCCAGCAGTCGAAGACAGCACACCATCGCGAACACCGGGGAGCTGTTTTTT.

The table lists this clone with a few counts. This rearrangement joins TRBV25-1 to TRBJ1-5; D not resolved. V lost 8 bases and J 2 bases, leaving 10 bases between the germline ends. The CDR3 sequence is 13 residues long. CDR1 and CDR2 (germline): MGHDK, SYGVNS. In DNA, the CDR3 is TGTGCCAGCGGTCCGGCGGGCAATCAGCCCCAGCATTTT. Its translation: CASGPAGNQPQHF.

This chain links TRBV27 with TRBJ2-1; TRBD2 matches 9 bases. V lost 3 bases, J lost 7 bases, and 4 bases stayed unmatched. The CDR3 loop spans 14 amino acids. CDR1 MNHEY and CDR2 SMNVEV come from the germline V gene (reference sequence). CDR3 loop: CASSLRGGRNEQFF. The CDR3 bases are TGTGCCAGCAGTTTGCGGGGGGGCCGTAATGAGCAGTTCTTC.

As regards this clone: This same CDR3 is encoded by further DNA sequences in the sample. V is TRBV29-1 and J is TRBJ2-5, with D tentatively TRBD2 (6 bases). CDR3 size: 13 residues. V lost 6 bases, J lost 5 bases, and 16 bases lay in between. Germline CDR1 is SQVTM and CDR2 is ANQGSEA. DNA of the CDR3: TGCAGCGTAGGTCCTAGGAGGGAGGAGACCCAGTACTTC. As protein: CSVGPRREETQYF.

The chain employs TRBV7-9 and TRBJ1-1; D remains ambiguous. This CDR3 spans 14 amino acids. Germline V gene sequence: CDR1 SEHNR, CDR2 FQNEAQ (reference sequence). With 3 bases removed from V and 4 bases from J, the gap between germline ends came to 12 bases. The CDR3 nucleotides are TGTGCCAGCAGCTTCGACCAGGTCGTCACTGAAGCTTTCTTT. Amino acid sequence: CASSFDQVVTEAFF. The whole variable domain, filled in from reference TRBV7-9 and TRBJ1-1, reads DTGVSQNPRHKITKRGQNVTFRCDPISEHNRLYWYRQTLGQGPEFLTYFQNEAQLEKSRLLSDRFSAERPKGSFSTLEIQRTEQGDSAMYLCASSFDQVVTEAFFGQGTRLTVV.

This chain uses TRBV18 with TRBJ2-7, with D possibly TRBD1 on 6 matching bases. The CDR3 runs 12 residues. The V and J ends lost 4 bases and 5 bases respectively, with 9 bases between them. Germline values: CDR1 KGHSH, CDR2 LQKENI. CDR3 sequence reads: CASSLWGHEQYF. The DNA for the CDR3 is TGTGCCAGCTCACTCTGGGGGCACGAGCAGTACTTC.

V usage is TRBV4-1 and J usage is TRBJ2-7; D not resolved. CDR3 length: 13 residues. With 1 base removed from V and 2 bases from J, the gap between germline ends came to 6 bases. The germline V gene encodes CDR1 MGHRA and CDR2 YSYEKL. The DNA for the CDR3 is TGCGCCAGCAGCCAAGGGAATACCTACGAGCAGTACTTC. It yields the protein CASSQGNTYEQYF.

J is TRBJ1-1 and V is TRBV28, with 8 bases that match TRBD1. The germline V gene has CDR1 MDHEN and CDR2 SYDVKM. With 2 bases clipped from V and 10 bases from J, the junction kept 18 bases outside the gene matches. The CDR3 sequence is 17 residues long. The CDR3 sequence is CASSLLPRGRGSGGAFF. The DNA of the CDR3 is TGTGCCAGCAGTTTACTTCCCAGGGGGCGCGGCTCCGGTGGAGCTTTCTTT.

The chain links TRBV27 to TRBJ1-5; 9 bases are a match to TRBD1. Germline V gene lookup returns CDR1 MNHEY and CDR2 SMNVEV (reference sequence). V trimming: 2 bases; J trimming: 4 bases; junction bases outside the gene matches: 6. There are 16 residues in the CDR3. CDR3 nucleotide sequence: TGTGCCAGCAGTTTACGCCCGACAGGGGGTAATCAGCCCCAGCATTTT. It yields the protein CASSLRPTGGNQPQHF.

The chain recombines TRBV6-5 with TRBJ1-5; no reliable D call. V was shortened by 6 bases and J by 4 bases, with 13 bases between the two germline ends. Germline CDR1 MNHEY, CDR2 SVGAGI. This CDR3 has 14 amino acids. CDR3 region: CASSPGKENQPQHF. CDR3 coding DNA: TGTGCCAGCAGCCCTGGGAAGGAGAATCAGCCCCAGCATTTT.

This chain joins TRBV7-2 and TRBJ1-5, with TRBD1 matching 9 bases. Germline CDR1 and CDR2: SGHTA and FQGNSA. Trimming took 5 bases from V and 6 from J; bases not matched to a gene: 5. There are 14 residues in the CDR3. The CDR3 coding sequence is TGTGCCAGCAGCCCCCGACAGGGGGGTCAGCCCCAGCATTTT. Translation gives CASSPRQGGQPQHF.

V and J are TRBV4-1 and TRBJ1-2, with TRBD1 identical over 8 bases. The CDR3 runs to 17 residues. V gave up 0 bases and J gave up 3 bases; unmatched junction bases: 9. Germline CDR1 reads MGHRA; CDR2 reads YSYEKL. CDR3 region: CASSQERETGAYYGYTF. The CDR3, as DNA: TGCGCCAGCAGCCAAGAGAGAGAGACAGGGGCGTACTATGGCTACACCTTC.